This TCR beta chain was retrieved from a study of blood T cell repertoires in COVID-19. The CDR3 has 14 amino acids. V was cut by 6 bases and J by 3 bases, with 14 bases left in between. The V gene's germline CDR1 is MDHEN and CDR2 SYDVKM. The authors' processing: How many nucleated cells were present was estimated from reference gene primer amplification. The table came from immunoSEQ multiplex PCR; TCRdb's copy has only in-frame clones and leaves some out. The V and J calls and clone size come from that table; D and trimming were worked out from the DNA. The table lists some 41,000 clones, about four fifths of them singletons.

What was sequenced was peripheral blood. This clonotype originated in a man in his forties with active or convalescent COVID-19. The V and J genes are TRBV28 and TRBJ1-2; TRBD1 might be the D (5 bases). The CDR3 protein is CASRRGGMDYGYTF. For the CDR3, the DNA is TGTGCCAGCAGGCGCGGGGGTATGGACTATGGCTACACCTTC.